The next 24 T cell receptor beta chains were all read from a single sample in a study of CD8 T cell repertoires and HIV-1 epitope variants. Assay used: immunoSEQ multiplex PCR; TCRdb lists only in-frame clones, some missing. The sample shows about 5,000 clones, about 62% of them seen only once. Their antigens remain unidentified. Input material: cultured CD8+ T cells derived from PBMCs. The receptors shown here come from a male donor with HIV.

The chain joins TRBV10-3 to TRBJ1-5, with D perhaps matching TRBD1 (5 bases). Germline CDR1 is ENHRY and CDR2 is SYGVKD. The CDR3 covers 13 residues. Trimming left V 4 bases short and J 7 bases short, with 11 bases between. The CDR3 sequence is CAISGGTDQPQHF. The CDR3 DNA sequence: TGTGCCATCAGTGGGGGCACGGACCAGCCCCAGCATTTT.

The chain has TRBV5-6 and TRBJ2-1, with TRBD1 matching over 10 bases. V was pared by 2 bases and J by 3 bases, with 11 bases of the junction left unmatched. From germline, CDR1 is SGHDT and CDR2 YYEEEE. This CDR3 has 18 residues. The CDR3: CASSLLAGGDRGYNEQFF. CDR3 coding DNA: TGTGCCAGCAGCTTATTGGCAGGGGGGGACAGGGGCTACAATGAGCAGTTCTTC.

This chain links TRBV9 with TRBJ2-7, with 9 nucleotides matching TRBD1. J was trimmed by 2 bases and V by 2 bases; bases with no gene match: 5. Germline V lookup: CDR1 SGDLS, CDR2 YYNGEE. The CDR3 is 15 amino acids. This CDR3 is CASSVGDRAAYEQYF. CDR3 DNA sequence: TGTGCCAGCAGCGTGGGGGACAGGGCCGCCTACGAGCAGTACTTC.

The chain links TRBV19 to TRBJ2-3; TRBD2 aligns across 10 bases. Germline V gene lookup returns CDR1 LNHDA and CDR2 SQIVND (reference sequence). J lost 2 bases, V lost 9 bases, and 5 bases had no gene match. This CDR3 spans 14 amino acids. The CDR3 loop is CASRGTSDTDTQYF. CDR3 nucleotides: TGTGCCAGCCGAGGGACTAGCGACACAGATACGCAGTATTTT.

The chain joins TRBV28 to TRBJ1-2; D unresolved. Trimming shortened V by 6 bases and J by 3 bases, and 8 bases separated the two germline ends. The CDR3 runs 12 residues. The germline V gene has CDR1 MDHEN and CDR2 SYDVKM. CDR3 bases: TGTGCCAGCAGCCTGCAACACTATGGCTACACCTTC. It codes for CASSLQHYGYTF.

CDR3 coding DNA: TGTGCCAGCAGTGATGCCCGGGGGGGGGAGACCCAGTACTTC. This gives the protein CASSDARGGETQYF. V and J are TRBV2 and TRBJ2-5, with 8 bases lining up with TRBD2. Losses at the gene ends were 3 bases for V and 5 bases for J; bases not matched to a gene: 5. Germline CDR1 reads SNHLY; CDR2 reads FYNNEI. The CDR3 spans 14 residues.

The J gene is TRBJ1-2, the V gene TRBV4-3; maybe TRBD1 (6 bases). This CDR3 contains 12 residues. In germline, CDR1 is LGHNA, CDR2 YSLEER. Trimming left V 8 bases short and J 6 bases short, with 13 bases between. CDR3: CASSGEVDGYTF. CDR3 sequence (DNA): TGCGCCAGCTCAGGGGAGGTTGATGGCTACACCTTC.

V and J are TRBV28 and TRBJ2-2; perhaps D is TRBD1 or TRBD2 (6 bases each). The germline gives CDR1 MDHEN, CDR2 SYDVKM. V was clipped by 1 base and J by 0 bases, with 9 bases between them. The CDR3 totals 16 residues. The CDR3: CASSLLGGTNTGELFF. Written as DNA, the CDR3 is TGTGCCAGCAGTTTATTGGGGGGCACGAACACCGGGGAGCTGTTTTTT.

The rearrangement uses TRBV15 and TRBJ1-1, with 10 bases identical to TRBD1. The germline V gene encodes CDR1 LNHNV and CDR2 YYDKDF (reference sequence). The CDR3 covers 14 residues. Germline trimming cut 6 bases from V and 3 bases from J; bases unmatched to any gene: 4. The chain's CDR3 is CATRAGTGDTEAFF. CDR3 DNA sequence: TGTGCCACCAGAGCCGGGACAGGGGACACTGAAGCTTTCTTT.

The chain has TRBV5-1 and TRBJ2-7; 11 bases are shared with TRBD1. From germline, CDR1 is SGHRS and CDR2 YFSETQ. J gave up 4 bases and V 3 bases, and 6 bases lay outside the gene matches. The CDR3 is 15 amino acids. CDR3 loop: CASSSTGTGGYEQYF. The CDR3 nucleotides read TGCGCCAGCAGCTCGACCGGGACAGGGGGATACGAGCAGTACTTC. The complete variable domain, with remaining parts taken from reference TRBV5-1 and TRBJ2-7, reads KAGVTQTPRYLIKTRGQQVTLSCSPISGHRSVSWYQQTPGQGLQFLFEYFSETQRNKGNFPGRFSGRQFSNSRSEMNVSTLELGDSALYLCASSSTGTGGYEQYFGPGTRLTVT.

This chain uses TRBV27 with TRBJ1-6; maybe TRBD1 (6 bases). The CDR3 is made up of 13 amino acids. From germline, CDR1 is MNHEY and CDR2 SMNVEV (reference sequence). V was trimmed by 0 bases and J by 9 bases, leaving 6 bases between them. The CDR3 here is CASSLSQGSPLHF. CDR3 sequence (DNA): TGTGCCAGCAGTTTATCACAGGGTTCACCCCTCCACTTT.

V and J are TRBV5-4 and TRBJ2-5; 8 bases align to TRBD2. The J segment lost 1 base and the V segment lost 3 bases, leaving 5 bases of the junction unmatched. The germline V gene encodes CDR1 SGHNT and CDR2 YYREEE (reference sequence). This CDR3 is 15 amino acids long. The CDR3 DNA follows: TGTGCCAGCAGCTCCACGGGACTAGGCCAAGAGACCCAGTACTTC. Protein product: CASSSTGLGQETQYF.

V and J are TRBV27 and TRBJ2-2; unclear D gene. V lost 3 bases to trimming and J lost 7 bases, with 6 bases between them. The CDR3 extends over 12 amino acids. Germline values: CDR1 MNHEY, CDR2 SMNVEV (reference sequence). The CDR3 loop is CASSLGSGELFF. CDR3 bases: TGTGCCAGCAGTTTGGGTAGCGGGGAGCTGTTTTTT.

The chain carries TRBV4-3 and TRBJ1-1; D not certain. CDR1 is LGHNA and CDR2 is YSLEER in the germline V gene. CDR3 length: 18 residues. V dropped 0 bases and J dropped 2 bases, with 19 bases sitting between them. The CDR3 DNA follows: TGCGCCAGCAGCCAAGAAGAAGGAGATCACGGACCAAACACTGAAGCTTTCTTT. Residues: CASSQEEGDHGPNTEAFF.

The rearrangement joins TRBV9 to TRBJ1-1; no reliable D call. Germline lookup yields CDR1 SGDLS and CDR2 YYNGEE. The V end lost 4 bases, the J end lost 4 bases, and 14 bases lay between the germline ends. This CDR3 is 14 amino acids long. The CDR3 spells CASSPSGGITEAFF. As DNA, the CDR3 is TGTGCCAGCAGCCCCTCCGGTGGCATCACTGAAGCTTTCTTT.

The rearrangement links TRBV15 to TRBJ1-6; D not certain. Trimming shortened V by 2 bases and J by 5 bases, and 13 bases separated the two germline ends. The germline V gene encodes CDR1 LNHNV and CDR2 YYDKDF (reference sequence). The CDR3 is 16 amino acids. The DNA for the CDR3 is TGTGCCACCAGCAGATTACCTCGACCAAATAATTCACCCCTCCACTTT. Its protein product is CATSRLPRPNNSPLHF.

The chain is built from TRBV4-3 and TRBJ1-1; D is unresolved. CDR1 and CDR2 from the germline V gene are LGHNA and YSLEER. The CDR3 spans 13 residues. Trimming removed 4 bases from V and 1 base from J, with 7 bases in between. The CDR3 DNA reads as TGCGCCAGCAGCCTTGGAGGGAACACTGAAGCTTTCTTT. Its protein product is CASSLGGNTEAFF.

V and J are TRBV5-5 and TRBJ1-6, with no clear D. Trimming pared 7 bases from V and 8 bases from J, leaving 10 bases between. CDR3 length equals 12 residues. The germline V gene encodes CDR1 SGHKS and CDR2 YYEKEE (reference sequence). The CDR3 here is CASRWMDSPLHF. CDR3 bases: TGTGCCAGCCGTTGGATGGATTCACCCCTCCACTTT.

The chain combines TRBV10-3 with TRBJ2-1; 8 positions agree with TRBD1. V lost 2 bases, J lost 7 bases, and 7 bases stayed unmatched. The CDR3 contains 15 residues. Germline V CDR1 and CDR2: ENHRY, SYGVKD. The CDR3 is CAISEDRGNVNEQFF. In nucleotides, the CDR3 is TGTGCCATCAGTGAGGACAGGGGAAATGTTAATGAGCAGTTCTTC.

This clone is judged hyperexpanded. The chain couples TRBV27 to TRBJ2-1; 7 bases map to TRBD1. V shed 0 bases and J 1 base; nucleotides not matched to a gene: 3. The CDR3 is 16 amino acids. The germline V gene has CDR1 MNHEY and CDR2 SMNVEV (reference sequence). The CDR3 nucleotides read TGTGCCAGCAGTTTATCACAGGGGATATCCTACAATGAGCAGTTCTTC. It yields the protein CASSLSQGISYNEQFF.

This clone came up a few times. The chain employs TRBV5-1 and TRBJ1-1; TRBD1 is a possible D gene (6 bases). Germline values: CDR1 SGHRS, CDR2 YFSETQ. The CDR3 is made up of 12 amino acids. V was shortened by 4 bases and J by 7 bases, with 11 bases between the two germline ends. The CDR3 reads CASSTGKLEAFF. For the CDR3, the DNA is TGCGCCAGCAGCACAGGGAAGCTTGAAGCTTTCTTT.

V is TRBV6-5 and J is TRBJ1-1; no clear D gene. The V end was cut by 2 bases, the J end by 0 bases, with 7 bases between. The CDR3 is made up of 14 amino acids. Germline-derived CDR1 and CDR2 are MNHEY and SVGAGI. This CDR3 is CASSYERMNTEAFF. CDR3 nucleotides: TGTGCCAGCAGTTACGAACGGATGAACACTGAAGCTTTCTTT.

The chain couples TRBV4-3 to TRBJ2-2, with D tentatively TRBD2 (6 bases). The CDR3 is 17 residues long. Trimming removed 0 bases from V and 7 bases from J, with 18 bases in between. CDR1 LGHNA and CDR2 YSLEER come from the germline V gene. This CDR3 is CASSQDRGGGRFGELFF. The CDR3, as DNA: TGCGCCAGCAGCCAAGATAGGGGAGGAGGACGGTTCGGGGAGCTGTTTTTT.

The chain combines TRBV9 with TRBJ1-2; D call uncertain. Deletions cut 3 bases from V and 8 bases from J, with 8 bases between. Per germline, CDR1 SGDLS and CDR2 YYNGEE. The CDR3 is 11 residues long. CDR3 in amino acids: CASSGLGGYTF. DNA of the CDR3: TGTGCCAGCAGCGGCCTGGGGGGCTACACCTTC.